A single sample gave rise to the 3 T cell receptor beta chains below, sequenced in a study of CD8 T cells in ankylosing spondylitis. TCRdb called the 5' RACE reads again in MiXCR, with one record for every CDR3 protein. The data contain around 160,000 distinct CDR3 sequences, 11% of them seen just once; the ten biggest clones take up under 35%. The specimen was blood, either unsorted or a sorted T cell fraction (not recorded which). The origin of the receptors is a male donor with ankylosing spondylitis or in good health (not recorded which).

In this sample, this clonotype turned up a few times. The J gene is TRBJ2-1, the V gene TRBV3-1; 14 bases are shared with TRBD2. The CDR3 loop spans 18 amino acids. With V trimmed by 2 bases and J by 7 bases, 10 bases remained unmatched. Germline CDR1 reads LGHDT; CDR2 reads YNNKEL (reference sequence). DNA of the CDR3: TGTGCCAGCAGCCAACTCGGACTAGCGGGGGGTTTGGCGAATGAGCAGTTCTTC. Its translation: CASSQLGLAGGLANEQFF.

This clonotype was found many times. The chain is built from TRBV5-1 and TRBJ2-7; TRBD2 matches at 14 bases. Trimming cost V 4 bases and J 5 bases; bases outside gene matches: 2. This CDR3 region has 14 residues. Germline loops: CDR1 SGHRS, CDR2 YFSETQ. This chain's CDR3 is CASSRTSGRNEQYF. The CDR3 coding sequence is TGCGCCAGCAGCCGGACTAGCGGGAGGAACGAGCAGTACTTC.

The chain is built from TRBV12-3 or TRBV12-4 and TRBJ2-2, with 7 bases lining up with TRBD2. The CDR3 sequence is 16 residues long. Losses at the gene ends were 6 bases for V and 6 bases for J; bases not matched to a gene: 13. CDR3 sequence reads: CASSVSLAVDPGELFF. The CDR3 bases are TGTGCCAGCAGCGTCAGCCTAGCGGTAGACCCCGGGGAGCTGTTTTTT.